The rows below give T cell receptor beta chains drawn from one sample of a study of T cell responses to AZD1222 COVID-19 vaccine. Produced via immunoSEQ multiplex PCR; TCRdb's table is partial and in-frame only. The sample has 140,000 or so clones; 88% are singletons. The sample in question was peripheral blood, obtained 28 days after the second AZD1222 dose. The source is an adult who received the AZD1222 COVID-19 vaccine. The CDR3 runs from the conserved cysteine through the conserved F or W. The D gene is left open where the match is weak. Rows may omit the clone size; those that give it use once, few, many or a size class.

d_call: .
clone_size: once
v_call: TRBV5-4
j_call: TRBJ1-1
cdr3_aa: CASSYRLNTEAFF
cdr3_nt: TGTGCCAGCAGCTACCGGTTGAACACTGAAGCTTTCTTT

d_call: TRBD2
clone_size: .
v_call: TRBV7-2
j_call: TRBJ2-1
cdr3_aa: CASSSTGTRPSNEQFF
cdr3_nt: TGTGCCAGCAGCTCTACCGGGACTAGACCCTCTAATGAGCAGTTCTTC

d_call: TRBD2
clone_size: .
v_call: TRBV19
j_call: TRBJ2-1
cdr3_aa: CARHAASRGESYNEQFF
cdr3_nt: TGTGCCAGACACGCGGCTAGCCGGGGGGAGTCCTACAATGAGCAGTTCTTC

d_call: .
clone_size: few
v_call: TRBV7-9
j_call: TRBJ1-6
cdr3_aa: CASSLGRPNSPLHF
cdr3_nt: TGTGCCAGCAGCTTAGGACGCCCCAATTCACCCCTCCACTTT

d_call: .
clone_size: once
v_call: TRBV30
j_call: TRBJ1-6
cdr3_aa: CATTSSYNSPLHF
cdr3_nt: TGTGCCACGACGAGCTCCTATAATTCACCCCTCCACTTT

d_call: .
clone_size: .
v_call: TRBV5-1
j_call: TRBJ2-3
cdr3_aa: CASSFSPGDTDTQYF
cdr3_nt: TGCGCCAGCAGCTTCTCACCGGGGGACACAGATACGCAGTATTTT

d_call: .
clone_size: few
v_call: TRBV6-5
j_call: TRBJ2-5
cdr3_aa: CASSYGPGKETQYF
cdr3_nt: TGTGCCAGCAGTTACGGTCCGGGTAAGGAGACCCAGTACTTC

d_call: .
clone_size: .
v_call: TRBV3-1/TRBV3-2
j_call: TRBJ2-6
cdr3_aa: CASSQGNGANVLTF
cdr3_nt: TGTGCCAGCAGCCAAGGGAACGGGGCCAACGTCCTGACTTTC

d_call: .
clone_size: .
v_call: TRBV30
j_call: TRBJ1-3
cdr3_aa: CAWGFSGNTIYF
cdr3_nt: TGTGCCTGGGGCTTCTCTGGAAACACCATATATTTT

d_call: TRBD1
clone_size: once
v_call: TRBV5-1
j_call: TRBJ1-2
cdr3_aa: CASSPSTGAGNYGYTF
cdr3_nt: TGCGCCAGCAGCCCCTCGACAGGGGCTGGGAACTATGGCTACACCTTC

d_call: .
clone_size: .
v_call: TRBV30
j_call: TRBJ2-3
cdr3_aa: CACPRGTSGGTQYF
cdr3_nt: TGTGCCTGCCCCCGAGGGACCTCTGGGGGTACGCAGTATTTT

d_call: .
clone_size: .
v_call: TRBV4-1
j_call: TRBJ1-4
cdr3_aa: CASSQVSSRVGRKNEKLFF
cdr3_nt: TGCGCCAGCAGCCAAGTCTCTTCAAGGGTGGGTAGAAAAAATGAAAAACTGTTTTTT

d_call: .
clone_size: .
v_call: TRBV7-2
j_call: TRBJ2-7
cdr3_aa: CATGRGYEQYF
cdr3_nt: TGTGCCACCGGGCGGGGTTACGAGCAGTACTTC

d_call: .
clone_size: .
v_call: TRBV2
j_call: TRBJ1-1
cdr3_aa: CASSPGITEAFF
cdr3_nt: TGTGCCAGCAGCCCCGGGATCACTGAAGCTTTCTTT

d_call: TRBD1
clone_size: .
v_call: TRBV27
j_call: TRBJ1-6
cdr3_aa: CASRVDRGDSPLHF
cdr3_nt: TGTGCCAGCAGAGTTGACAGGGGGGATTCACCCCTCCACTTT

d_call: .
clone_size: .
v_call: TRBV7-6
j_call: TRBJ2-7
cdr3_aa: CASSLRGWTQDEQYF
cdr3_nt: TGTGCCAGCAGCCTAAGAGGGTGGACCCAGGACGAGCAGTACTTC

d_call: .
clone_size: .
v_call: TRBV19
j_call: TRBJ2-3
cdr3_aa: CASSEGKGDTQYF
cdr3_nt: TGTGCCAGTAGTGAGGGGAAGGGAGATACGCAGTATTTT

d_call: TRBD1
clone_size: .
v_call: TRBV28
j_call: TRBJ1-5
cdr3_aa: CASSPGQGSWVYQPQHF
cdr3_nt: TGTGCCAGCAGTCCCGGACAGGGGAGCTGGGTTTATCAGCCCCAGCATTTT

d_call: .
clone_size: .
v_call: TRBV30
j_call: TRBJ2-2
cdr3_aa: CAWSGGPSSGELFF
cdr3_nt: TGTGCCTGGAGTGGGGGCCCCTCTAGCGGGGAGCTGTTTTTT

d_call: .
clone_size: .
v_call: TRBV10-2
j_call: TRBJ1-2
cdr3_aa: CASSEAKANYGYTF
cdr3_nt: TGCGCCAGCAGTGAGGCGAAAGCTAACTATGGCTACACCTTC

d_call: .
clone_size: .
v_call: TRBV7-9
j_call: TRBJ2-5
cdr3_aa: CASEGPQETQYF
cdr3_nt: TGTGCCAGCGAGGGTCCCCAAGAGACCCAGTACTTC

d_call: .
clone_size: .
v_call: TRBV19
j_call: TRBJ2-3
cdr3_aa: CASSITGSLADTQYF
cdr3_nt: TGTGCCAGTAGTATAACAGGGAGCTTAGCAGATACGCAGTATTTT

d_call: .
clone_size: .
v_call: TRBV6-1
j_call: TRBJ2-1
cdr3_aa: CASSERTGTLYNEQFF
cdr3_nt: TGTGCCAGCAGTGAAAGGACTGGGACGTTGTACAATGAGCAGTTCTTC

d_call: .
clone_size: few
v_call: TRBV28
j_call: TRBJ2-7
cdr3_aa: CASGGTPTYEQYF
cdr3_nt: TGTGCCAGCGGGGGGACGCCAACCTACGAGCAGTACTTC

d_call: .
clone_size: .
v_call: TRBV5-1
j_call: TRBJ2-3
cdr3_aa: CASSLGQRAPGDTQYF
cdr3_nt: TGCGCCAGCAGCTTGGGGCAGCGGGCTCCGGGCGATACGCAGTATTTT

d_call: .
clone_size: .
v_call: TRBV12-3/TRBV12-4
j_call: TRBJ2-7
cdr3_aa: CASSPYYEQYF
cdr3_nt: TGTGCCAGCAGCCCTTACTACGAGCAGTACTTC

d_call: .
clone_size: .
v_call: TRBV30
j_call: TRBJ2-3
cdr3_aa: CAWSFRTSQYF
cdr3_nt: TGTGCCTGGAGTTTCCGGACGTCGCAGTATTTT

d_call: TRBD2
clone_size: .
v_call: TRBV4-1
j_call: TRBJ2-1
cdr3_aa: CASSQALAAGGRNEQFF
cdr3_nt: TGCGCCAGCAGCCAAGCTTTAGCAGCGGGGGGGCGCAATGAGCAGTTCTTC

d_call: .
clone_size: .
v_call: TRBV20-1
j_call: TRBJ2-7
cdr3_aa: CSASTIDEQYF
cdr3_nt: TGCAGTGCCTCCACAATCGACGAGCAGTACTTC

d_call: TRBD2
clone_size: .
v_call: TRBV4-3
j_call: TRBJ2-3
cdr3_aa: CASSQVAGERGGTQYF
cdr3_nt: TGCGCCAGCAGCCAAGTAGCGGGGGAAAGGGGCGGTACGCAGTATTTT

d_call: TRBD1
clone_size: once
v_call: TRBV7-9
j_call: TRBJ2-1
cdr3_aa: CASSSYGDRGYNEQFF
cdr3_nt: TGTGCCAGCAGCTCCTACGGGGACAGGGGGTACAATGAGCAGTTCTTC

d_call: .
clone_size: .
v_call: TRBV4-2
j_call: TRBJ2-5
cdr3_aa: CASSQDRRGQETQYF
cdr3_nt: TGTGCCAGCAGCCAAGATCGCCGGGGCCAAGAGACCCAGTACTTC

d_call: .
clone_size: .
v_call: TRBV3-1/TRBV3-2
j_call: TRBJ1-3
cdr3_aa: CASSQGWSLSPIYF
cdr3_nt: TGTGCCAGCAGCCAAGGCTGGTCTCTCTCTCCCATATATTTT

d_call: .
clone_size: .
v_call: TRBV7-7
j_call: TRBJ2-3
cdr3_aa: CASSSGLASGDTQYF
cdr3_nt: TGTGCTAGCAGCTCCGGACTGGCCTCGGGTGATACGCAGTATTTT

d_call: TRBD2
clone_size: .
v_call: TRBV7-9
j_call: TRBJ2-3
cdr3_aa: CASSLGASGYTDTQYF
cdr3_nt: TGTGCCAGCAGCTTAGGTGCTAGCGGGTACACAGATACGCAGTATTTT

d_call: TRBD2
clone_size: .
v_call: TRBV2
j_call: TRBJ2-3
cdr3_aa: CASSEGLAAADTQYF
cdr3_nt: TGTGCCAGCAGTGAAGGACTAGCGGCGGCAGATACGCAGTATTTT

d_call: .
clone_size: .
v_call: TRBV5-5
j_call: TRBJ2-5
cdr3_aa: CASSLVGGPGETQYF
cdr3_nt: TGTGCCAGCAGCTTGGTTGGGGGGCCTGGGGAGACCCAGTACTTC

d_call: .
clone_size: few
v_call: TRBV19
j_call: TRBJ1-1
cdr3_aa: CASTGRAPTKGAFF
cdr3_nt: TGTGCCAGTACCGGCAGGGCCCCGACCAAGGGAGCTTTCTTT

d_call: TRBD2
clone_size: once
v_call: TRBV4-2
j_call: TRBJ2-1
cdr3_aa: CASSPEASGMNEQFF
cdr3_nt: TGTGCCAGCAGCCCGGAGGCTAGCGGGATGAATGAGCAGTTCTTC

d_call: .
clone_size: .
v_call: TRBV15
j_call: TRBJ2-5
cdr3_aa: CATSRDTGQETQYF
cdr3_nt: TGTGCCACCAGCAGAGATACAGGACAAGAGACCCAGTACTTC

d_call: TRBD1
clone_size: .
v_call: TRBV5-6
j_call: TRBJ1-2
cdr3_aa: CASSFDRGGYGYTF
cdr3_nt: TGTGCCAGCAGCTTCGACAGGGGCGGCTATGGCTACACCTTC

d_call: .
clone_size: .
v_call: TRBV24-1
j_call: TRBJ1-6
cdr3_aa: CATSIHEPGGTTSSYNSPLHF
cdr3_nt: TGTGCCACCAGTATTCATGAGCCGGGAGGCACCACAAGCTCCTATAATTCACCCCTCCACTTT

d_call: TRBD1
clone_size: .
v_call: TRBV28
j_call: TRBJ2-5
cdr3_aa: CASSPTDRAQETQYF
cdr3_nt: TGTGCCAGCAGTCCTACAGACAGGGCTCAAGAGACCCAGTACTTC

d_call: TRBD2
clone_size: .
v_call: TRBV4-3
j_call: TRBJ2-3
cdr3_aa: CASSQSGAGGDTQYF
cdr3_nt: TGCGCCAGCAGCCAGAGCGGGGCGGGGGGAGATACGCAGTATTTT

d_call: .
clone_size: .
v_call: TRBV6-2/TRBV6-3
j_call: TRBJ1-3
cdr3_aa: CASSYWATGNTIYF
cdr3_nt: TGTGCCAGCAGTTACTGGGCCACTGGAAACACCATATATTTT

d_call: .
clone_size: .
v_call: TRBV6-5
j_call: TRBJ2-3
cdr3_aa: CASISQQSWADTQYF
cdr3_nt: TGTGCCAGCATTTCACAGCAGAGTTGGGCAGATACGCAGTATTTT

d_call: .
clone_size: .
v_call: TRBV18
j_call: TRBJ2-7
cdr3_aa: CASSPADRFSYEQYF
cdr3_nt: TGTGCCAGCTCACCCGCGGACAGATTCTCCTACGAGCAGTACTTC

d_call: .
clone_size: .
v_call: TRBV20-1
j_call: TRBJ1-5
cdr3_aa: CSARAGQPQHF
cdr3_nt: TGCAGTGCTAGAGCTGGACAGCCCCAGCATTTT